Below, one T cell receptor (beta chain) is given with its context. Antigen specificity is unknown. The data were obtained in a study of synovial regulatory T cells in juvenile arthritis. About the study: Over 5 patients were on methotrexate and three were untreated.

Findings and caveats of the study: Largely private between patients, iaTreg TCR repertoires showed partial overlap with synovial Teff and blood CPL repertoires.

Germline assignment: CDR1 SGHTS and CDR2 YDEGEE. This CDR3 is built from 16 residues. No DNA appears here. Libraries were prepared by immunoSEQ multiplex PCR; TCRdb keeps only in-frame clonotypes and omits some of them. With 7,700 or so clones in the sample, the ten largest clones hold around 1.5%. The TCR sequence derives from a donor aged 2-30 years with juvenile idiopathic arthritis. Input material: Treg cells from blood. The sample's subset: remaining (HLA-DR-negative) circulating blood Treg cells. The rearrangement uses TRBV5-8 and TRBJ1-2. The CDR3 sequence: CASSLEIFVTNYGYTF.